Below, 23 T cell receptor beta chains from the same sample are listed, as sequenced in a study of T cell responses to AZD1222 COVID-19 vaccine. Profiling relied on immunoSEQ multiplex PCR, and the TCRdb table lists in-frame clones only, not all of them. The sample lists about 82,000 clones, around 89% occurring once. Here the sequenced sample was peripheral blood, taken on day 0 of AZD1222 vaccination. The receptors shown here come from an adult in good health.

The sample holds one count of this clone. The CDR3 sequence: CASSLVSGSPLHF. In DNA, the CDR3 is TGTGCCAGCAGCTTGGTATCTGGGTCACCCCTCCACTTT. The rearrangement uses TRBV5-4 and TRBJ1-6, with unresolved D. This CDR3 spans 13 amino acids. Germline V lookup: CDR1 SGHNT, CDR2 YYREEE (reference sequence). V lost 0 bases to trimming and J lost 10 bases, with 8 bases between them.

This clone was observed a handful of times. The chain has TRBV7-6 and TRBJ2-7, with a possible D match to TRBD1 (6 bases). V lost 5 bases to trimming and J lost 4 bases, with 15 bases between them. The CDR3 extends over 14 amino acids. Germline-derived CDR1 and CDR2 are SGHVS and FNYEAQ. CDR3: CASSIGQRVYEQYF. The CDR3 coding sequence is TGTGCCAGCAGCATAGGACAGAGGGTATACGAGCAGTACTTC.

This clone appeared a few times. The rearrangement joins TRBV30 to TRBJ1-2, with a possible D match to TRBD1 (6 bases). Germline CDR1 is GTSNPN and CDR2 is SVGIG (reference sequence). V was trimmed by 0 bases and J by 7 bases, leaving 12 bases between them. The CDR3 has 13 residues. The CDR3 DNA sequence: TGTGCCTGGAGTGTACGGGGGGCCTCTGGCTACACCTTC. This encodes CAWSVRGASGYTF.

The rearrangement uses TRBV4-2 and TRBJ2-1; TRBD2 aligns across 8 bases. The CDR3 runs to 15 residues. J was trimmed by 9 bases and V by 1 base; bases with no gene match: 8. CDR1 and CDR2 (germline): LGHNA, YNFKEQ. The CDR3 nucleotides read TGTGCCAGCAGCCAAGGTCTAGGACTAGCCGTTGAGCAGTTCTTC. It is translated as CASSQGLGLAVEQFF.

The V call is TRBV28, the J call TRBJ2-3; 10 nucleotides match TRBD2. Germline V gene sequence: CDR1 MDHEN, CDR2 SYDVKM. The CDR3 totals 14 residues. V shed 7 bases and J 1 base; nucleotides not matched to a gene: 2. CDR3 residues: CASIAGGRTDTQYF. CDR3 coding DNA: TGTGCCAGCATAGCGGGGGGCCGCACAGATACGCAGTATTTT.

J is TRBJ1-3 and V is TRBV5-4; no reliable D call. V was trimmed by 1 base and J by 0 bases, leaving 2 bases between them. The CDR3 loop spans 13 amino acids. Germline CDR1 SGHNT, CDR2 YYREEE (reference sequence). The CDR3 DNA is TGTGCCAGCAGCTTGATCTCTGGAAACACCATATATTTT. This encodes CASSLISGNTIYF. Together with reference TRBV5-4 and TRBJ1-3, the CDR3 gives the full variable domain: ETGVTQSPTHLIKTRGQQVTLRCSSQSGHNTVSWYQQALGQGPQFIFQYYREEENGRGNFPPRFSGLQFPNYSSELNVNALELDDSALYLCASSLISGNTIYFGEGSWLTVV.

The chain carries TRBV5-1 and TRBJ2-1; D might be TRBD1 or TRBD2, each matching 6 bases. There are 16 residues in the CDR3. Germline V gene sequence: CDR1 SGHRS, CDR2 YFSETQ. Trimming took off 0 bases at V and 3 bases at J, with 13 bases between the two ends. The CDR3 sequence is CASSLATGAVYNEQFF. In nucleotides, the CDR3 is TGCGCCAGCAGCTTGGCCACGGGGGCAGTCTACAATGAGCAGTTCTTC.

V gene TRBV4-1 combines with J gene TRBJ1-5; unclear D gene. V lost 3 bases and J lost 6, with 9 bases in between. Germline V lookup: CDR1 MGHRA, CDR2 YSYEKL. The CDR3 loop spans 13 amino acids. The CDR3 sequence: CASSQQVIQPQHF. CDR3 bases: TGCGCCAGCAGCCAGCAGGTGATTCAGCCCCAGCATTTT.

CDR3 DNA sequence: TGTGCCAGTACCAGCGGACGCTCGAACACTGAAGCTTTCTTT. Protein product: CASTSGRSNTEAFF. This chain uses TRBV19 with TRBJ1-1; D gene uncertain. The germline V gene has CDR1 LNHDA and CDR2 SQIVND (reference sequence). V lost 7 bases to trimming and J lost 1 base, with 13 bases between them. This CDR3 is built from 14 residues.

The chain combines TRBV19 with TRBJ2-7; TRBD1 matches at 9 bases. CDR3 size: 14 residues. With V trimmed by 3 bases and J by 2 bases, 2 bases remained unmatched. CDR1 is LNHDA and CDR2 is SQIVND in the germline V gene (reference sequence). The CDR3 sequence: CASSIRDRAYEQYF. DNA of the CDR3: TGTGCCAGTAGTATTCGGGACAGGGCCTACGAGCAGTACTTC.

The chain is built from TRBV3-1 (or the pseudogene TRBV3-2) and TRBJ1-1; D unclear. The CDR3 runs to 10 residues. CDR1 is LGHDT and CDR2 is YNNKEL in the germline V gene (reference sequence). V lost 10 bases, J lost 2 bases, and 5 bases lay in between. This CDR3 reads CATTNTEAFF. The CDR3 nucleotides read TGTGCCACCACTAACACTGAAGCTTTCTTT.

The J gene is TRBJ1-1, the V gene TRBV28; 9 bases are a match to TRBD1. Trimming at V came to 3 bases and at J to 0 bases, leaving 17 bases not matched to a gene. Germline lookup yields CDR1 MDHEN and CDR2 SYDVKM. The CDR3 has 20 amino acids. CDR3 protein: CASSFFLTPGQGLMNTEAFF. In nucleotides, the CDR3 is TGTGCCAGCAGTTTTTTTCTTACTCCGGGACAGGGCCTTATGAACACTGAAGCTTTCTTT.

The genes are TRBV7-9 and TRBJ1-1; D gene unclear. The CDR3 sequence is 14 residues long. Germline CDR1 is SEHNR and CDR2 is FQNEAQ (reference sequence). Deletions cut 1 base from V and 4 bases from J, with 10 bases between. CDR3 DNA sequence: TGTGCCAGCAGCTTAGGTACGAACCCCACTGAAGCTTTCTTT. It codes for CASSLGTNPTEAFF. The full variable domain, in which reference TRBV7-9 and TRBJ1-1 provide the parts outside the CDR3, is DTGVSQNPRHKITKRGQNVTFRCDPISEHNRLYWYRQTLGQGPEFLTYFQNEAQLEKSRLLSDRFSAERPKGSFSTLEIQRTEQGDSAMYLCASSLGTNPTEAFFGQGTRLTVV.

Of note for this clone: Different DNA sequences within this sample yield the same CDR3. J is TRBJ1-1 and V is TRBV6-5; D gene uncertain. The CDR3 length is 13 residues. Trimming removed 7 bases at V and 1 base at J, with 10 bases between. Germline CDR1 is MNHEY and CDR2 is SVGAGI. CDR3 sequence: CASTGPQNTEAFF. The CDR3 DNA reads TGTGCCAGCACTGGGCCACAGAACACTGAAGCTTTCTTT.

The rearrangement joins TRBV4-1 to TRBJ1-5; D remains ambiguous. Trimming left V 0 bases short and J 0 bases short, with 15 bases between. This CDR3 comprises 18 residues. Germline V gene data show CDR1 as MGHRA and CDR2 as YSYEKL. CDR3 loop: CASSQESVGTTSNQPQHF. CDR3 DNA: TGCGCCAGCAGCCAAGAATCCGTAGGCACAACTAGCAATCAGCCCCAGCATTTT.

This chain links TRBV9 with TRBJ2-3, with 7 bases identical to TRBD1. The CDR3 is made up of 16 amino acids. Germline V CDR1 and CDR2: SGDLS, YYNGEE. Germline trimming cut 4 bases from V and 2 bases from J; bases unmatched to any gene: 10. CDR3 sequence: CASSPDRLTDTDTQYF. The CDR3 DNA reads TGTGCCAGCAGCCCGGACAGGTTAACAGACACAGATACGCAGTATTTT.

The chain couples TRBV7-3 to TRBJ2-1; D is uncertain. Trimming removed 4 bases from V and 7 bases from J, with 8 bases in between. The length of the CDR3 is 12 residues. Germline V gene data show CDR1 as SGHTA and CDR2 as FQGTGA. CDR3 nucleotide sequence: TGTGCCAGCAGCTCGGAAGGAAATGAGCAGTTCTTC. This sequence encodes CASSSEGNEQFF.

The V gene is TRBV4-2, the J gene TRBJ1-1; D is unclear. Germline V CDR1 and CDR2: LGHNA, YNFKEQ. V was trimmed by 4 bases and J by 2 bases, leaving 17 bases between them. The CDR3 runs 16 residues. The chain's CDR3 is CASSPFLPSQNTEAFF. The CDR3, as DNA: TGTGCCAGCAGCCCCTTTCTTCCCTCTCAAAACACTGAAGCTTTCTTT.

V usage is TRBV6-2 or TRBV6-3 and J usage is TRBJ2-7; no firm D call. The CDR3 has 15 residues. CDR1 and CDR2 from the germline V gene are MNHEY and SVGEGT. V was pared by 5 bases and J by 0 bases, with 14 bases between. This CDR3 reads CASSDPSTFSYEQYF. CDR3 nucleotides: TGTGCCAGCAGTGACCCGAGCACCTTCTCCTACGAGCAGTACTTC.

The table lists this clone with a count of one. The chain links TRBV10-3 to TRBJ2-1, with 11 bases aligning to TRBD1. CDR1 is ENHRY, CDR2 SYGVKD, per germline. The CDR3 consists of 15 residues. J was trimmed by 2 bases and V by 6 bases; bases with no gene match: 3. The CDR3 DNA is TGTGCCATCAGACCGGGACAGGGGGCCTACAATGAGCAGTTCTTC. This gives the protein CAIRPGQGAYNEQFF.

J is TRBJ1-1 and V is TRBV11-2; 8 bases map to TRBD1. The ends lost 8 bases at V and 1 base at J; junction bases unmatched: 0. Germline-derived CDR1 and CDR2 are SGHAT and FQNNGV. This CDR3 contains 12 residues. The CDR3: CASGQGNTEAFF. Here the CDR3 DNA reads TGTGCCAGCGGACAGGGGAACACTGAAGCTTTCTTT.

CDR3 DNA: TGTGCCAGCAGCTTAGCTATTGTAGGTCTAGCGGGGGGCAATGAGCAGTTCTTC. It specifies CASSLAIVGLAGGNEQFF. This chain joins TRBV7-8 and TRBJ2-1; 11 nucleotides agree with TRBD2. This CDR3 has 18 amino acids. The germline gives CDR1 SGHVS, CDR2 FQNEAQ. Trimming at V came to 0 bases and at J to 6 bases, leaving 10 bases not matched to a gene.

CDR3 region: CASKRTTPTNEQFF. DNA for the CDR3: TGTGCCAGCAAGAGGACTACCCCTACCAATGAGCAGTTCTTC. The rearrangement links TRBV6-5 to TRBJ2-1; possibly TRBD2 for D (6 bases). Looked up from germline, CDR1 is MNHEY and CDR2 is SVGAGI. Trimming pared 7 bases from V and 6 bases from J, leaving 16 bases between. The CDR3 length is 14 residues.